Listed here is a single TCR beta chain. The sample belongs to a study of blood T cell repertoires in COVID-19. Across the study: T cells, B-cell-depleted T cells, or PBMCs supplied cDNA or gDNA.

Original data processing: Amplification with reference gene primers provided the estimates of nucleated cell counts. Measured with immunoSEQ multiplex PCR; TCRdb has only the in-frame clones, and not every one. That table supplies the V and J calls and clone size; D and trimming were determined from the DNA. This table holds some 150,000 clones, around 85% found once. The specimen was peripheral blood. This TCR was sampled from a woman aged 70-85 years with acute or convalescent COVID-19.

CDR3 sequence: CASSFGGGSDTQYF. The CDR3, as DNA: TGTGCCAGCAGTTTTGGGGGGGGATCAGATACGCAGTATTTT. This chain connects TRBV27 to TRBJ2-3; 7 bases agree with TRBD2. The J segment lost 4 bases and the V segment lost 3 bases, leaving 4 bases of the junction unmatched. CDR1 and CDR2 (germline): MNHEY, SMNVEV (reference sequence). CDR3 size: 14 residues.